Sequencing of this T cell receptor beta chain was carried out in a study of T-cell reconstitution after alpha-beta-depleted transplantation in children listed by TCRdb under 2016. Background for the entire study: The study quantitatively tracked T-cell immune reconstitution after TCRalphabeta/CD19-depleted allogeneic hematopoietic cell transplantation in children using TCR repertoire profiling. Broader findings and caveats from the paper: In some patients, high TCRbeta diversity at day 60 was attributed to recipient T cells and intrathymic progenitors that had survived conditioning. The apparently early alphabetaT-cell count recovery about two months after transplant was reportedly dependent on only several hundred rapidly expanded clones derived from non-depleted graft cells. The frequencies of hyperexpanded clones fell over the following months, and after one year, T-cell counts and TCRbeta diversity were mostly attributed to newly produced T cells.

The protocol used for the library was PCR. TCRdb lists the instrument as Illumina HiSeq 2500. TCR library preparation used molecular barcoding, with unique molecular identifiers applied to normalize quantification of the TCRbeta repertoire. TCRdb trimmed the raw reads at Q25, called clones with MiXCR and kept productive beta chains. Rows matching on CDR3 protein sequence are summarized as one entry with the most common DNA and genes. The sample profile shows some 80,000 distinct CDR3 sequences; roughly 20% of them were found once. The ten largest clones take up about 47% of the sample. Taken with the paper, the label for treatment or condition translates to: allogeneic hematopoietic cell transplantation with graft depleted of TCRalphabeta T cells and CD19 B cells. Transplant recipients were children who received TCRalphabeta/CD19-depleted allogeneic hematopoietic cell grafts. Germline trimming: 5 bases from V, 5 bases from J; junction bases outside gene matches: 9. From the germline V gene, CDR1 is MNHEY and CDR2 is SVGEGT. The CDR3, from cysteine to phenylalanine, totals 16 residues. This entry keeps only the CDR3 DNA: 48 bases, framed from base 1.

Notes on this clonotype: The antigen this receptor binds is unknown. No much larger clonotype is one base removed from it; base qualities were not supplied.

This TCR came from a male patient under 10 years old who had a stem cell transplant for acute lymphoblastic leukemia, so the T cells may come from the graft donor. The sample consisted of PBMCs, mostly from graft donor cells, taken 360 days after TCRalphabeta/CD19-depleted stem cell transplant. The chain links TRBV6-2 or TRBV6-3 with TRBJ2-7, with 13 middle bases fitting TRBD2. The bases read TGTGCCAGCAGTCCTCTTCCACTAGCGGGAGGGCACGAGCAGTACTTC. Translated, it reads CASSPLPLAGGHEQYF.